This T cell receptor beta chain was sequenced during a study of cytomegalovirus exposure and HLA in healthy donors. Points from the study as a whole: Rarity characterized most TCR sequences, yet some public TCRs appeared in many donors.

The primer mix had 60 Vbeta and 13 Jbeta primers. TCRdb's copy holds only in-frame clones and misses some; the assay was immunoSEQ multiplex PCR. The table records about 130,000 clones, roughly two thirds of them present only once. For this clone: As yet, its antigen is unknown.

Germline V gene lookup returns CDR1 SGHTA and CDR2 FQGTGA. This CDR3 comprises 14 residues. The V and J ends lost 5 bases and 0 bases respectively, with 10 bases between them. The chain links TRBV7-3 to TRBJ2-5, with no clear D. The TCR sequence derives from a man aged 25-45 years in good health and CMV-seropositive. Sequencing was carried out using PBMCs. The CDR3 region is CASSPTKYQETQYF. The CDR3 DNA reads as TGTGCCAGCAGCCCAACAAAGTACCAAGAGACCCAGTACTTC.